Presented here are 15 T cell receptor beta chains from one specimen sequenced in a study of Graves' ophthalmopathy and Graves' hyperthyroidism. The sequenced template was RNA, covering the TCR beta CDR3 region. The library came from an HTBI-primed first-round RT-PCR and a second-round multiplex PCR. TCRdb itself ran the multiplex PCR reads through MiXCR, one entry per CDR3 protein. This table has hundreds of thousands of distinct CDR3 sequences, 22% appearing once. The source material was peripheral blood. The receptors come from a woman aged 18-29 years with stable Graves' hyperthyroidism. Some clones in this sample may be carry-over from other donors' samples.

In this sample, this clonotype turned up many times. The chain links TRBV12-3 or TRBV12-4 to TRBJ2-2, with 7 bases aligning to TRBD1. The CDR3 covers 14 residues. The V gene end was trimmed by 10 bases and the J gene end by 2 bases; junction bases not matched to a gene: 7. The CDR3 DNA sequence: TGTGCCACCGGACAGGTGTCAAACACCGGGGAGCTGTTTTTT. Translating it yields CATGQVSNTGELFF.

This clonotype was detected a few times. V is TRBV7-9 and J is TRBJ2-7; a possible D gene is TRBD2 (5 bases). Per germline, CDR1 SEHNR and CDR2 FQNEAQ (reference sequence). V was pared by 4 bases and J by 0 bases, with 7 bases between. This CDR3 region has 13 residues. The CDR3 DNA follows: TGTGCCAGCAGCTGGGAGAGCTCCTACGAGCAGTACTTC. It yields the protein CASSWESSYEQYF.

In this sample, this clonotype turned up a few times. This sequence may be a read error, since a much larger clone differs from it by one base. The V and J genes are TRBV7-6 and TRBJ1-2; a weak D match, TRBD1 (5 bases). From germline, CDR1 is SGHVS and CDR2 FNYEAQ. Between the trimmed V and J ends, which lost 1 base and 3 bases, there was a span of 9 bases. This CDR3 is built from 14 residues. The CDR3 DNA sequence: TGTGCCAGCAGCTTAGTGCCGGGGGACTATGGCTACACCTTC. Translated: CASSLVPGDYGYTF.

There are a few counts of this clonotype. A much larger clone differs from this one at a single base, so this may be a read error. The chain has TRBV7-2 and TRBJ1-2, with D possibly matching TRBD1 (6 bases). Germline V lookup: CDR1 SGHTA, CDR2 FQGNSA. CDR3 size: 13 residues. The V end lost 2 bases, the J end lost 8 bases, and 12 bases lay between the germline ends. CDR3 protein: CASSLNGGGGYTF. The CDR3 DNA reads TGTGCCAGCAGCTTAAACGGGGGCGGAGGCTACACCTTC.

In this sample, this clonotype turned up a few times. This chain uses TRBV30 with TRBJ2-7, with D perhaps matching TRBD1 (6 bases). CDR1 GTSNPN and CDR2 SVGIG come from the germline V gene (reference sequence). Trimming shortened V by 3 bases and J by 3 bases, and 15 bases separated the two germline ends. CDR3 size: 14 residues. In nucleotides, the CDR3 is TGTGCCTGGAGGGAGCAGGGGAAGGTCTACGAGCAGTACTTC. It encodes CAWREQGKVYEQYF.

This rearrangement joins TRBV6-1 to TRBJ1-2, with a possible D match to TRBD1 (5 bases). The CDR3 length is 13 residues. Between the trimmed V and J ends, which lost 11 bases and 2 bases, there was a span of 15 bases. CDR1 and CDR2 (germline): MNHNS, SASEGT. The chain's CDR3 is CASSQGSNYGYTF. The CDR3 DNA is TGTGCCTCCTCGCAGGGTTCGAACTATGGCTACACCTTC.

This chain connects TRBV12-3 or TRBV12-4 to TRBJ2-1; a weak D match, TRBD2 (6 bases). The CDR3 consists of 14 residues. V was trimmed by 3 bases and J by 7 bases, leaving 13 bases between them. Written as DNA, the CDR3 is TGTGCCAGCAGTTTTAGCGGAATAGTTAATGAGCAGTTCTTC. Its protein is CASSFSGIVNEQFF.

This clonotype appeared many times. This chain uses TRBV7-9 with TRBJ1-1, with unresolved D. Trimming stripped 2 bases from V and 7 bases from J, with 8 bases between. The germline CDR1 and CDR2 sequences are SEHNR and FQNEAQ (reference sequence). The CDR3 contains 12 residues. The CDR3 protein is CASSLRAGEAFF. Here the CDR3 DNA reads TGTGCCAGCAGCTTAAGGGCAGGTGAAGCTTTCTTT. Using reference TRBV7-9 and TRBJ1-1 for the parts outside the CDR3, the full variable domain is DTGVSQNPRHKITKRGQNVTFRCDPISEHNRLYWYRQTLGQGPEFLTYFQNEAQLEKSRLLSDRFSAERPKGSFSTLEIQRTEQGDSAMYLCASSLRAGEAFFGQGTRLTVV.

This clonotype was counted many times. The V call is TRBV6-5, the J call TRBJ2-2; a possible D gene is TRBD2 (6 bases). The V and J ends lost 4 bases and 3 bases respectively, with 9 bases between them. Germline V gives CDR1 MNHEY, CDR2 SVGAGI. The CDR3 spans 14 residues. The chain's CDR3 is CASSSGDYTGELFF. The CDR3 DNA follows: TGTGCCAGCAGTTCTGGGGACTACACCGGGGAGCTGTTTTTT.

The chain combines TRBV3-1 with TRBJ1-2; D is unclear. Germline CDR1 LGHDT, CDR2 YNNKEL (reference sequence). V was shortened by 3 bases and J by 0 bases, with 11 bases between the two germline ends. This CDR3 comprises 15 residues. For the CDR3, the DNA is TGTGCCAGCAGCCATGGTTTCCAAGCTAACTATGGCTACACCTTC. Amino acids: CASSHGFQANYGYTF. The full variable domain, completed using reference TRBV3-1 and TRBJ1-2, is DTAVSQTPKYLVTQMGNDKSIKCEQNLGHDTMYWYKQDSKKFLKIMFSYNNKELIINETVPNRFSPKSPDKAHLNLHINSLELGDSAVYFCASSHGFQANYGYTFGSGTRLTVV.

In its sample, this clonotype was seen many times. The chain has TRBV5-1 and TRBJ1-1; tentative D call: TRBD1 (6 bases). From germline, CDR1 is SGHRS and CDR2 YFSETQ. The V end was cut by 0 bases, the J end by 3 bases, with 9 bases between. This CDR3 region has 14 residues. The CDR3: CASSLEQGDTEAFF. The CDR3 nucleotides are TGCGCCAGCAGCTTGGAACAGGGCGACACTGAAGCTTTCTTT.

This clonotype was counted ten times or more. V is TRBV29-1 and J is TRBJ1-6; D ambiguous. Germline CDR1 SQVTM, CDR2 ANQGSEA. V shed 4 bases and J shed 5 bases, with 15 bases lying between them. The CDR3 consists of 15 residues. This chain's CDR3 is CSVVSAGVNNSPLHF. The DNA of the CDR3 is TGCAGCGTTGTATCGGCGGGAGTGAATAATTCACCCCTCCACTTT. The variable domain in full, with the rest retrieved from reference TRBV29-1 and TRBJ1-6, is SAVISQKPSRDICQRGTSLTIQCQVDSQVTMMFWYRQQPGQSLTLIATANQGSEATYESGFVIDKFPISRPNLTFSTLTVSNMSPEDSSIYLCSVVSAGVNNSPLHFGNGTRLTVT.

The chain has TRBV4-1 and TRBJ1-2, with D perhaps matching TRBD1 (5 bases). Germline assignment: CDR1 MGHRA and CDR2 YSYEKL. The ends were cut back, 4 bases at V and 3 bases at J, with 24 bases in the middle. CDR3 length: 18 amino acids. CDR3 residues: CASSPKDGQGRSYYGYTF. In nucleotides, the CDR3 is TGCGCCAGCAGCCCTAAAGATGGGCAGGGAAGGTCGTACTATGGCTACACCTTC.

This clonotype has at least ten counts. This chain connects TRBV9 to TRBJ1-2, with no clear D. Germline V gene lookup returns CDR1 SGDLS and CDR2 YYNGEE. The germline V and J ends were trimmed by 0 bases and 4 bases, with 10 bases remaining between them. The CDR3 is 14 amino acids. The CDR3 region is CASSVGVSSYGYTF. Written as DNA, the CDR3 is TGTGCCAGCAGCGTAGGGGTTTCGTCCTATGGCTACACCTTC.

The chain uses TRBV2 and TRBJ1-1, with D maybe TRBD1 (6 bases). V lost 8 bases, J lost 5 bases, and 15 bases lay in between. CDR1 SNHLY and CDR2 FYNNEI come from the germline V gene. There are 13 residues in the CDR3. CDR3 DNA sequence: TGTGCCAGCCCCCGGGGTGGACAGACTGAAGCTTTCTTT. It specifies CASPRGGQTEAFF.